This is a list of T cell receptor beta chains from one sample in a study of cytotoxic CD8 clonotypes in ibrutinib-treated CLL. Data came from immunoSEQ multiplex PCR; TCRdb stores just in-frame clones and leaves some out. Among approximately 340,000 clones listed, 67% were seen once. The specimen comprised PBMCs, sampled after 36 months of ibrutinib treatment. The receptors originated from a human donor with chronic lymphocytic leukemia. CDR3s include the opening cysteine and the closing phenylalanine or tryptophan. The D gene is left open where the match is weak. The size field is filled for only some rows; it gives once, few, many or a size class.

cdr3_nt: TGTGCCAGCAGCCGTGGACTAGCGGCCACCGGGGAGCTGTTTTTT
cdr3_aa: CASSRGLAATGELFF
clone_size: few
v_call: TRBV7-2
d_call: TRBD2
j_call: TRBJ2-2

cdr3_nt: TGTGCCAGCAGCTTCTTCGAGTTTCCCTCCTACGAGCAGTACTTC
cdr3_aa: CASSFFEFPSYEQYF
clone_size: -
v_call: TRBV11-2
d_call: -
j_call: TRBJ2-7

cdr3_nt: TGTGCCAGCAGTTTCGACAGATACGAGCAGTACTTC
cdr3_aa: CASSFDRYEQYF
clone_size: -
v_call: TRBV28
d_call: -
j_call: TRBJ2-7

cdr3_nt: TGCGCCAGCAGCTTGGGGCAGGGGGCTTACGAGCAGTACTTC
cdr3_aa: CASSLGQGAYEQYF
clone_size: few
v_call: TRBV5-1
d_call: TRBD1
j_call: TRBJ2-7

cdr3_nt: TGTGCCAGCAGTTCCGGGACTGTAATCTACGAGCAGTACTTC
cdr3_aa: CASSSGTVIYEQYF
clone_size: -
v_call: TRBV28
d_call: -
j_call: TRBJ2-7

cdr3_nt: TGTGCCAGCAGTGAAGGCCGGAACACTGAAGCTTTCTTT
cdr3_aa: CASSEGRNTEAFF
clone_size: few
v_call: TRBV6-4
d_call: -
j_call: TRBJ1-1

cdr3_nt: TGTGCCAGCAGCGTAGATGCGGAAAGCTCCTACGAGCAGTACTTC
cdr3_aa: CASSVDAESSYEQYF
clone_size: -
v_call: TRBV9
d_call: -
j_call: TRBJ2-7

cdr3_nt: TGTGCCAGTAGTATGACAGGGACTGGGAATGAGCAGTTCTTC
cdr3_aa: CASSMTGTGNEQFF
clone_size: -
v_call: TRBV19
d_call: -
j_call: TRBJ2-1

cdr3_nt: TGTGCCAGCAGCCACAGCGGGGGGCAATTTAAACGTCACTTC
cdr3_aa: CASSHSGGQFKRHF
clone_size: -
v_call: TRBV5-4
d_call: TRBD2
j_call: TRBJ2-5

cdr3_nt: TGTGCCAGCAGCTTAGGGTACGGGGCCTACGAGCAGTACTTC
cdr3_aa: CASSLGYGAYEQYF
clone_size: -
v_call: TRBV7-6
d_call: -
j_call: TRBJ2-7

cdr3_nt: TGTGCCAGCAGAAGGGGTGCCGCTAGTGGCTACACCTTC
cdr3_aa: CASRRGAASGYTF
clone_size: -
v_call: TRBV6-5
d_call: -
j_call: TRBJ1-2

cdr3_nt: TGTGCCATCGCCTACAGAGATACGCAGTATTTT
cdr3_aa: CAIAYRDTQYF
clone_size: few
v_call: TRBV10-3
d_call: -
j_call: TRBJ2-3

cdr3_nt: TGTGCCAGCAGTTCAGAGACAGGGGATGGCTACACCTTC
cdr3_aa: CASSSETGDGYTF
clone_size: -
v_call: TRBV7-9
d_call: TRBD1
j_call: TRBJ1-2

cdr3_nt: TGTGCCAGCATAAGGGGCCAAGAGACCCAGTACTTC
cdr3_aa: CASIRGQETQYF
clone_size: -
v_call: TRBV2
d_call: -
j_call: TRBJ2-5

cdr3_nt: TGCGCCAGCAGCCAATTTACAGGACCCTACGAGCAGTACTTC
cdr3_aa: CASSQFTGPYEQYF
clone_size: -
v_call: TRBV4-3
d_call: -
j_call: TRBJ2-7

cdr3_nt: TGTGCCAGCAGATTGGGCTTGAGTGGCGAGCAGTACTTC
cdr3_aa: CASRLGLSGEQYF
clone_size: -
v_call: TRBV6-5
d_call: -
j_call: TRBJ2-7

cdr3_nt: TGTGCCAGCAGCTTTAGGCGGGGGGTATCCTACGAGCAGTACTTC
cdr3_aa: CASSFRRGVSYEQYF
clone_size: -
v_call: TRBV7-2
d_call: TRBD2
j_call: TRBJ2-7

cdr3_nt: TGTGCCAGCAGCCAGAGGGCCAAAAACATTCAGTACTTC
cdr3_aa: CASSQRAKNIQYF
clone_size: -
v_call: TRBV5-4
d_call: -
j_call: TRBJ2-4

cdr3_nt: TGCGCCAGCAGCTTGGCTAGCGGGGGCACCTACAATGAGCAGTTCTTC
cdr3_aa: CASSLASGGTYNEQFF
clone_size: -
v_call: TRBV5-1
d_call: TRBD2
j_call: TRBJ2-1

cdr3_nt: TGTGCCAGCAGTCAAGGTAGACGGGGCTACGAGCAGTACTTC
cdr3_aa: CASSQGRRGYEQYF
clone_size: -
v_call: TRBV27
d_call: -
j_call: TRBJ2-7